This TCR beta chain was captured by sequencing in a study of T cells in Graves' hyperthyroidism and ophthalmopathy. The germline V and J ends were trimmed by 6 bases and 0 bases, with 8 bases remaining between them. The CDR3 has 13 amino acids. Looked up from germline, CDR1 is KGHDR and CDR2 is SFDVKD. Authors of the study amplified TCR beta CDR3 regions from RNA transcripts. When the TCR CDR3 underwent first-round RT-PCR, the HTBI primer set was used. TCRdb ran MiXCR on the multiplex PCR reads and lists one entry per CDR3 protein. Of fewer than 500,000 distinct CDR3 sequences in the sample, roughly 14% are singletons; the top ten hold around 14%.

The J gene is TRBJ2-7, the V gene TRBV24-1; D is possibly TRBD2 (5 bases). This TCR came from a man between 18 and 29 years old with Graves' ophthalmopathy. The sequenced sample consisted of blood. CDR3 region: CATSKRYSYEQYF. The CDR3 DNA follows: TGTGCCACCAGTAAGCGGTACTCCTACGAGCAGTACTTC.